This record looks at one T cell receptor (beta chain) sequence and its context. Antigen specificity is unknown. One end of the junction fails to match germline, which may point to a read error. Sequencing involved patients with CD8+CD57+ cell expansion previously shown by flow cytometry. The data derive from a study of CD8+CD57+ T cells in acquired aplastic anemia. This CDR3 has 16 residues. Germline loops: CDR1 SGHNT, CDR2 YYREEE (reference sequence). Overall study findings and caveats: Patients and controls were found to share twenty-nine CD8+ CDR3 sequences.

The use of genomic DNA as template underpinned the TCR beta VDJ and CDR3 profiling. One entry per CDR3 protein, called by TCRdb with MiXCR from the reads. Counted here are about 180,000 distinct CDR3 sequences, roughly 60% occurring once; the ten biggest clones make up roughly 42%. J is TRBJ2-3 and V is TRBV5-4; 13 nucleotides agree with TRBD2. Specimen: sorted CD4+, CD8+, or CD8+CD57+ T cells (not recorded which) from PBMCs. This receptor was taken from a human donor with aplastic anemia. The chain's CDR3 is CASSQGLAGAGDTQYF. For the CDR3, the DNA is TGCGCCAGCAGCCAAGGACTAGCGGGGGCGGGAGATACGCAGTATTTT.